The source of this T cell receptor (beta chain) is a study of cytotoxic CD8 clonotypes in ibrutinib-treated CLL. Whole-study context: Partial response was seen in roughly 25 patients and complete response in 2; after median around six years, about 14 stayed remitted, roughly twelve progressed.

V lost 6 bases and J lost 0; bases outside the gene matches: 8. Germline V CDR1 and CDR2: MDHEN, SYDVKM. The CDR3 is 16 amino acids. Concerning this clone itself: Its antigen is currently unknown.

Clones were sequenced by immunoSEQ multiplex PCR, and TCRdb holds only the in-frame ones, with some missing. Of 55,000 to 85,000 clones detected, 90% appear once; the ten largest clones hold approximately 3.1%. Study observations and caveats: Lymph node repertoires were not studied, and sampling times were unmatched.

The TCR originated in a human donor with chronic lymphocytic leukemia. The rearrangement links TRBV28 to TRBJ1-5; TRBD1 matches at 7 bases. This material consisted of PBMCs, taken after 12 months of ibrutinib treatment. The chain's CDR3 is CASRDRRLYSNQPQHF. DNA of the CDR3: TGTGCCAGCAGGGACAGGAGACTTTATAGCAATCAGCCCCAGCATTTT.